The 28 T cell receptor beta chains presented below share a single source sample, sequenced in a study of T cells in Graves' hyperthyroidism and ophthalmopathy. TCR beta CDR3 region amplification was performed from RNA transcripts. First-round RT-PCR with HTBI primers amplified the TCR CDR3 region. MiXCR, run by TCRdb on the multiplex PCR reads, gives a single entry per CDR3 protein. The sample carries about 570,000 distinct CDR3 sequences, 46% recorded once. Sequenced sample: peripheral blood or thyroid tissue (not recorded which). The receptors originated from an adult woman with Graves' disease, either hyperthyroidism or ophthalmopathy (not recorded which).

The chain joins TRBV7-6 to TRBJ2-5; possibly TRBD2 for D (5 bases). CDR1 and CDR2 from the germline V gene are SGHVS and FNYEAQ. Trimming pared 5 bases from V and 0 bases from J, leaving 16 bases between. CDR3 length: 16 amino acids. The CDR3 DNA reads as TGTGCCAGCAGCCCCAGGAGGCAGCTGTACCAAGAGACCCAGTACTTC. This gives the protein CASSPRRQLYQETQYF.

This clonotype has just one count. This chain joins TRBV25-1 and TRBJ2-7; no firm D call. This CDR3 is built from 15 residues. In germline, CDR1 is MGHDK, CDR2 SYGVNS. The CDR3 loop reads CARDLTRFSSYEQYF. CDR3 bases: TGTGCTAGAGATCTCACGCGGTTTAGCTCCTACGAGCAGTACTTC.

In its sample, this clonotype was seen many times. The chain uses TRBV27 and TRBJ1-2, with 7 bases fitting TRBD1. This CDR3 contains 13 residues. The germline CDR1 and CDR2 sequences are MNHEY and SMNVEV (reference sequence). V was clipped by 5 bases and J by 2 bases; unmatched bases: 2. Here the CDR3 reads CASSTGQNYGYTF. CDR3 DNA: TGTGCCAGCAGTACGGGACAGAACTATGGCTACACCTTC.

The sample holds many counts of this clonotype. This chain connects TRBV28 to TRBJ1-5; D gene ambiguous. Germline loops: CDR1 MDHEN, CDR2 SYDVKM. V was cut by 4 bases and J by 9 bases, with 10 bases left in between. CDR3 size: 12 residues. In DNA form, the CDR3 reads TGTGCCAGCAGTTCGCCGGGAACGCCCCAGCATTTT. As protein: CASSSPGTPQHF. Full variable domain (rest looked up from reference TRBV28 and TRBJ1-5): DVKVTQSSRYLVKRTGEKVFLECVQDMDHENMFWYRQDPGLGLRLIYFSYDVKMKEKGDIPEGYSVSREKKERFSLILESASTNQTSMYLCASSSPGTPQHFGDGTRLSIL.

This clonotype appeared many times. The chain uses TRBV29-1 and TRBJ1-4, with TRBD1 matching 7 bases. Germline V gene data show CDR1 as SQVTM and CDR2 as ANQGSEA. The CDR3 loop spans 11 amino acids. The CDR3 bases are TGCGGAGAACTACAGGGGGAAAAACTGTTTTTT. It codes for CGELQGEKLFF.

The rearrangement uses TRBV2 and TRBJ1-6; possibly TRBD1 for D (6 bases). Trimming removed 4 bases at V and 7 bases at J, with 17 bases between. In germline, CDR1 is SNHLY, CDR2 FYNNEI. The CDR3 has 16 residues. Here the CDR3 reads CASSARTAWGNSPLHF. The CDR3 region has the DNA TGTGCCAGCAGTGCGAGGACAGCCTGGGGAAATTCACCCCTCCACTTT.

The chain employs TRBV29-1 and TRBJ2-7, with no clear D. CDR3 length equals 11 residues. The germline CDR1 and CDR2 sequences are SQVTM and ANQGSEA. V gave up 7 bases and J gave up 4 bases, with 11 bases separating them. The CDR3 sequence: CSAGGDYEQYF. CDR3 in DNA: TGCAGCGCTGGTGGGGATTACGAGCAGTACTTC.

J is TRBJ1-5 and V is TRBV7-9; D remains ambiguous. The germline V gene encodes CDR1 SEHNR and CDR2 FQNEAQ (reference sequence). Trimming cost V 3 bases and J 11 bases, with 17 bases left between them. The CDR3 has 14 amino acids. The CDR3 region is CASSLTRVEETQHF. CDR3 coding DNA: TGTGCCAGCAGCTTGACAAGGGTTGAAGAGACCCAGCATTTT.

This clonotype was detected ten times or more. J is TRBJ1-6 and V is TRBV15; D might be TRBD1 (5 bases). Per the germline V gene, CDR1 is LNHNV and CDR2 is YYDKDF (reference sequence). Trimming took off 3 bases at V and 4 bases at J, with 13 bases between the two ends. The CDR3 is 16 residues long. DNA for the CDR3: TGTGCCACCAGCAGTCACTTACAGGCGTATAATTCACCCCTCCACTTT. This encodes CATSSHLQAYNSPLHF.

This clonotype was counted many times. J is TRBJ1-1 and V is TRBV9; D remains unclear. Germline CDR1 and CDR2: SGDLS and YYNGEE. The CDR3 runs 13 residues. Trimming shortened V by 4 bases and J by 5 bases, and 12 bases separated the two germline ends. The CDR3 region has the DNA TGTGCCAGCAGCCTGGGCCCCCTGACTGAAGCTTTCTTT. As protein: CASSLGPLTEAFF.

This chain links TRBV20-1 with TRBJ1-3; D ambiguous. This CDR3 spans 14 amino acids. The germline V and J ends were trimmed by 6 bases and 0 bases, with 12 bases remaining between them. Germline V CDR1 and CDR2: DFQATT, SNEGSKA (reference sequence). The CDR3 DNA is TGCAGTGCCCCGCGGGAGGCCTCTGGAAACACCATATATTTT. This codes for CSAPREASGNTIYF.

V is TRBV7-2 and J is TRBJ1-1, with a possible D match to TRBD1 (6 bases). Germline V gives CDR1 SGHTA, CDR2 FQGNSA. The CDR3 contains 16 residues. The V and J ends lost 3 bases and 8 bases respectively, with 22 bases between them. The CDR3 region is CASSFRPRVPGGEAFF. CDR3 bases: TGTGCCAGCAGCTTCAGGCCCAGAGTTCCCGGGGGCGAAGCTTTCTTT.

The V and J genes are TRBV7-2 and TRBJ1-6; maybe TRBD1 (5 bases). The CDR3 spans 13 residues. V was pared by 4 bases and J by 9 bases, with 10 bases between. Per the germline V gene, CDR1 is SGHTA and CDR2 is FQGNSA. CDR3 in amino acids: CASSSWGGSPLHF. Here the CDR3 DNA reads TGTGCCAGCAGCTCATGGGGGGGTTCACCCCTCCACTTT.

The chain joins TRBV20-1 to TRBJ1-4; TRBD1 aligns across 7 bases. Germline V gives CDR1 DFQATT, CDR2 SNEGSKA (reference sequence). The CDR3 length is 17 residues. With V trimmed by 5 bases and J by 0 bases, 12 bases remained unmatched. CDR3 in amino acids: CSAPFTGDSATNEKLFF. DNA of the CDR3: TGCAGTGCTCCTTTCACCGGGGACAGTGCAACTAATGAAAAACTGTTTTTT.

The rearrangement links TRBV4-1 to TRBJ2-3; D gene ambiguous. The V end was cut by 0 bases, the J end by 4 bases, with 8 bases between. Germline CDR1 and CDR2: MGHRA and YSYEKL. CDR3 length: 14 amino acids. CDR3 DNA: TGCGCCAGCAGCCAAGAAATGCGGCCAGATACGCAGTATTTT. As protein: CASSQEMRPDTQYF.

V usage is TRBV19 and J usage is TRBJ1-5; D ambiguous. Trimming left V 7 bases short and J 4 bases short, with 14 bases between. This CDR3 has 14 residues. Per germline, CDR1 LNHDA and CDR2 SQIVND (reference sequence). Here the CDR3 DNA reads TGTGCCAGTACCTTTTTGTTCCGGAATCAGCCCCAGCATTTT. Residues: CASTFLFRNQPQHF. The full variable domain, in which reference TRBV19 and TRBJ1-5 provide the parts outside the CDR3, is DGGITQSPKYLFRKEGQNVTLSCEQNLNHDAMYWYRQDPGQGLRLIYYSQIVNDFQKGDIAEGYSVSREKKESFPLTVTSAQKNPTAFYLCASTFLFRNQPQHFGDGTRLSIL.

This clonotype was seen repeatedly, ten times or more. J is TRBJ1-5 and V is TRBV5-8; D ambiguous. The V and J ends lost 0 bases and 4 bases respectively, with 8 bases between them. The CDR3 has 14 residues. Germline CDR1 is SGHTS and CDR2 is YDEGEE. The CDR3 DNA reads TGTGCCAGCAGCTTGGGCACCCTTAATCAGCCCCAGCATTTT. Amino acid sequence: CASSLGTLNQPQHF.

In this sample, this clonotype turned up once. The chain combines TRBV20-1 with TRBJ2-1; no firm D call. The CDR3 spans 14 residues. CDR1 is DFQATT and CDR2 is SNEGSKA in the germline V gene (reference sequence). Trimming took off 8 bases at V and 5 bases at J, with 19 bases between the two ends. The CDR3 here is CSIPSWDEDNEQFF. The DNA of the CDR3 is TGCAGTATCCCGTCATGGGATGAGGACAATGAGCAGTTCTTC.

This sequence joins TRBV7-2 and TRBJ1-2; 7 bases map to TRBD1. Germline assignment: CDR1 SGHTA and CDR2 FQGNSA. CDR3 size: 14 residues. The ends lost 4 bases at V and 7 bases at J; junction bases unmatched: 9. The CDR3: CASSSEGGRVGYTF. CDR3 DNA sequence: TGTGCCAGCAGCTCCGAAGGGGGCCGGGTTGGCTACACCTTC.

As regards this clonotype: A clone one base away is much larger, so this may be a read error. The V and J genes are TRBV6-1 and TRBJ1-1, with D maybe TRBD1 (5 bases). The CDR3 is made up of 14 amino acids. V was pared by 3 bases and J by 6 bases, with 14 bases between. Germline V lookup: CDR1 MNHNS, CDR2 SASEGT. Here the CDR3 reads CASSEEGMMAEAFF. The CDR3 DNA sequence: TGTGCCAGCAGTGAGGAGGGGATGATGGCTGAAGCTTTCTTT.

The chain employs TRBV6-1 and TRBJ1-5; 7 nucleotides line up with TRBD1. The CDR3 has 14 amino acids. Germline V gives CDR1 MNHNS, CDR2 SASEGT. With 4 bases clipped from V and 6 bases from J, the junction kept 6 bases outside the gene matches. The chain's CDR3 is CASSGQGGVQPQHF. The CDR3 DNA sequence: TGTGCCAGCAGTGGACAGGGTGGTGTTCAGCCCCAGCATTTT.

V usage is TRBV28 and J usage is TRBJ1-1; a weak D match, TRBD1 (5 bases). Trimming shortened V by 4 bases and J by 7 bases, and 16 bases separated the two germline ends. CDR1 and CDR2 from the germline V gene are MDHEN and SYDVKM. The CDR3 runs to 14 residues. The CDR3 sequence: CASSSGTPRGEAFF. The CDR3 region has the DNA TGTGCCAGCAGTTCCGGGACTCCGCGGGGTGAAGCTTTCTTT.

This clonotype was counted ten times or more. For the CDR3, the DNA is TGTGCCAGCAGCTTAGCGGTGACTAGCGGGGGGCTGACCCAGTACTTC. This encodes CASSLAVTSGGLTQYF. The chain employs TRBV7-9 and TRBJ2-5; the match to TRBD2 covers 13 bases. V lost 0 bases to trimming and J lost 7 bases; unmatched junction nucleotides: 5. The CDR3 sequence is 16 residues long. Germline V CDR1 and CDR2: SEHNR, FQNEAQ (reference sequence).

This clonotype was observed a few times. CDR3 nucleotide sequence: TGTGCCAGCTGGACCCAGTACTTC. Protein product: CASWTQYF. The V and J genes are TRBV7-3 and TRBJ2-5; D gene unclear. V was pared by 8 bases and J by 7 bases, with 2 bases between. Germline CDR1 SGHTA, CDR2 FQGTGA. The CDR3 contains 8 residues.

At least ten counts were recorded for this clonotype. The rearrangement uses TRBV29-1 and TRBJ1-1; D remains unclear. Germline V CDR1 and CDR2: SQVTM, ANQGSEA. The germline V and J ends were trimmed by 7 bases and 8 bases, with 14 bases remaining between them. CDR3 size: 11 residues. The CDR3 region is CSAPWMGEAFF. Here the CDR3 DNA reads TGCAGCGCCCCCTGGATGGGGGAAGCTTTCTTT.

This clonotype was seen repeatedly, ten times or more. The V call is TRBV5-1, the J call TRBJ2-7; 13 nucleotides match TRBD2. The CDR3 extends over 16 amino acids. Germline loops: CDR1 SGHRS, CDR2 YFSETQ. The V and J ends lost 4 bases and 3 bases, in that order; junction bases with no gene match: 7. DNA for the CDR3: TGCGCCAGCAGCCCTCGTGGGACTAGCGGGATCTACGAGCAGTACTTC. Protein product: CASSPRGTSGIYEQYF.

The chain joins TRBV15 to TRBJ1-2, with D tentatively TRBD1 (5 bases). V was clipped by 0 bases and J by 8 bases, with 10 bases between them. Looked up from germline, CDR1 is LNHNV and CDR2 is YYDKDF (reference sequence). CDR3 length equals 13 residues. CDR3 loop: CATSRDSGYGYTF. CDR3 nucleotides: TGTGCCACCAGCAGAGATTCAGGGTACGGCTACACCTTC.

The genes are TRBV19 and TRBJ2-5; TRBD2 is a possible D gene (6 bases). Trimming took 6 bases from V and 5 from J, leaving 19 bases between them. CDR3 length equals 15 residues. Per the germline V gene, CDR1 is LNHDA and CDR2 is SQIVND (reference sequence). CDR3 DNA sequence: TGTGCCAGTAGAGGTCGGAACGGGAGATGGGAGACCCAGTACTTC. Its protein product is CASRGRNGRWETQYF.